The rows below give T cell receptor beta chains drawn from one sample of a study of glioma-infiltrating T cells. TCRdb fed the multiplex PCR reads into MiXCR, producing one record per CDR3 protein. Of about 130,000 distinct CDR3 sequences in the sample, 20% to 25% were seen once. Sequenced: glioma tissue, nonneoplastic brain tissue, or PBMCs (not recorded which). These receptors came from a human donor with low-grade glioma or glioblastoma, undergoing nonglioma brain surgery, or in good health (not recorded which). The CDR3 runs from the conserved cysteine through the conserved F or W. The order of the fields is V gene, CDR3 length, J gene, CDR3 protein.

TRBV20-1,14,TRBJ2-1,CSARLAGTDNEQFF
TRBV28,17,TRBJ1-2,CASSPSTGYTPNYGYTF
TRBV24-1,15,TRBJ2-2,CATSETGLNTGELFF
TRBV7-9,13,TRBJ1-1,CASSFGVGTEAFF
TRBV14,13,TRBJ2-1,CASSQDQGDEQFF
TRBV25-1,16,TRBJ2-2,CASSESSGSNTGELFF
TRBV20-1,11,TRBJ2-3,CSASFGDTQYF
TRBV7-3,14,TRBJ1-1,CASLSGEANTEAFF
TRBV7-2,13,TRBJ2-3,CASRGTDTDTQYF
TRBV29-1,15,TRBJ1-1,CSVDHDREGGTEAFF
TRBV28,14,TRBJ2-1,CASSFNQGRNEQFF
TRBV12-3/TRBV12-4,15,TRBJ1-4,CASSLAEGGYGKLFF
TRBV15,13,TRBJ1-1,CATSRDPNTEAFF
TRBV4-2,15,TRBJ1-2,CASSQSPGQNYGYTF
TRBV7-9,13,TRBJ1-1,CASSLGDGTEAFF
TRBV20-1,12,TRBJ2-2,CSASKDTGELFF
TRBV28,14,TRBJ2-5,CASRQTVAQETQYF
TRBV2,14,TRBJ1-2,CASSDTGTAYGYTF
TRBV2,14,TRBJ1-5,CASNRGLPNQPQHF
TRBV20-1,14,TRBJ1-2,CSAPPGGGPYGYTF
TRBV27,13,TRBJ2-3,CASRGQGAGTQYF
TRBV24-1,16,TRBJ2-5,CATSETSGGEQETQYF
TRBV7-9,16,TRBJ2-6,CASSLGLISGANVLTF
TRBV3-1,16,TRBJ2-5,CASSQGRRRNQETQYF
TRBV7-9,15,TRBJ1-5,CASSEWQYSNQPQHF
TRBV7-9,15,TRBJ2-3,CASSGTSGLADTQYF
TRBV4-1,17,TRBJ1-5,CASSQEGAGRVNQPQHF
TRBV20-1,14,TRBJ1-5,CSATGTPSNQPQHF
TRBV14,13,TRBJ1-2,CASSQDLGSGYTF
TRBV6-2/TRBV6-3,15,TRBJ1-1,CASRPSDRAIAVAFF
TRBV16,13,TRBJ1-5,CASSPQENQPQHF
TRBV7-9,14,TRBJ1-5,CASSLGGEDQPQHF
TRBV7-3,16,TRBJ2-1,CASSSRVPPSYNEQFF
TRBV20-1,15,TRBJ1-1,CSAGEAGTGLTEAFF
TRBV27,12,TRBJ2-1,CASSLGYNEQFF
TRBV20-1,12,TRBJ1-2,CSAVVRRNGYTF
TRBV28,16,TRBJ1-3,CASSLRGTLSGNTIYF
TRBV9,17,TRBJ1-6,CASSVGDRSSYNSPLHF
TRBV28,16,TRBJ1-1,CASSPRDRGLNTEAFF
TRBV7-9,15,TRBJ1-1,CASSLSQVGGTEAFF
TRBV30,15,TRBJ2-3,CAWSVRTGSTDTQYF
TRBV20-1,16,TRBJ1-5,CSASGSILDSNQPQHF
TRBV20-1,13,TRBJ1-2,CSATDSPTGGYTF
TRBV20-1,17,TRBJ1-5,CSAERRAARDMDQPQHF
TRBV29-1,13,TRBJ1-2,CSVVRGSAYGYTF
TRBV24-1,16,TRBJ2-1,CATSGWGASSYNEQFF
TRBV19,14,TRBJ2-1,CASSLGQGGHEQFF
TRBV6-6,16,TRBJ1-2,CASSYYAEDSNYGYTF
TRBV15,15,TRBJ1-5,CATSRELNGNQPQHF
TRBV27,14,TRBJ1-1,CAIHPRGGKVEAFF
TRBV14,14,TRBJ1-2,CASSQDVWEAGYTF
TRBV18,14,TRBJ1-5,CASSLQGANQPQHF
TRBV10-3,11,TRBJ2-3,CATGSTDTQYF
TRBV11-1,14,TRBJ2-1,CASSFQGYYNEQFF
TRBV29-1,13,TRBJ1-6,CSARDSFNSPLHF
TRBV7-2,14,TRBJ2-5,CASSLIRGGETQYF
TRBV6-1,15,TRBJ2-3,CASSRLAGMVDTKYF
TRBV28,15,TRBJ2-3,CASSLRGGLQDTQYF
TRBV19,14,TRBJ1-5,CASSIRGSNQPQHF